The entry below gives a single T cell receptor beta chain sequence along with its context. Antigen specificity is unknown. V was clipped by 3 bases and J by 1 base, with 6 bases between them. CDR1 and CDR2 (germline): SGHDN, FVKESK. The CDR3 spans 13 residues. This entry comes from a study of cytotoxic CD8 clonotypes in ibrutinib-treated CLL. Study background: Responses comprised around 24 partial and 2 complete; at median approximately 72 months, approximately 14 remained remitted and roughly 12 progressed. Study-level results: Clonality increased at ibrutinib response, then returned toward baseline at progression.

Profiling relied on immunoSEQ multiplex PCR, and the TCRdb table lists in-frame clones only, not all of them. The sample comprises fewer than 300,000 clones, around 77% of which are singletons, and about 5.3% rests with the top ten. The receptor was derived from a human donor with chronic lymphocytic leukemia. The chain couples TRBV14 to TRBJ1-1; D is possibly TRBD1 (5 bases). The sample in question was PBMCs, obtained at disease progression, from a patient treated with ibrutinib. The CDR3 sequence: CASSQGPNTEAFF. As DNA, the CDR3 is TGTGCCAGCAGCCAGGGACCGAACACTGAAGCTTTCTTT.